A single sample is the source of the 14 T cell receptor beta chains below, sequenced in a study of siplizumab effects on memory and regulatory T cells. The data were produced by immunoSEQ multiplex PCR, yet TCRdb's version contains in-frame clones alone and is incomplete. This sample yields some 110,000 clones, of which less than 95% are seen a single time; roughly 1.5% belongs to the top ten. Sequenced input: non-Treg CD4+ T cells sorted from blood. The receptors stem from a human donor in good health.

The chain links TRBV19 to TRBJ2-2; TRBD2 matches 8 bases. The CDR3 consists of 14 residues. CDR1 LNHDA and CDR2 SQIVND come from the germline V gene (reference sequence). Unmatched junction bases numbered 7, after V lost 6 bases and J lost 7 bases. The CDR3: CASSGRASGGELFF. The CDR3 DNA reads as TGTGCCAGTAGCGGGAGGGCCTCAGGCGGGGAGCTGTTTTTT.

The chain joins TRBV18 to TRBJ2-5, with 9 bases that match TRBD1. Germline lookup yields CDR1 KGHSH and CDR2 LQKENI. V trimming: 4 bases; J trimming: 5 bases; junction bases outside the gene matches: 8. The CDR3 extends over 15 amino acids. CDR3 bases: TGTGCCAGCTCACTTCCCGGGACAGGGTACGAGACCCAGTACTTC. Translating it yields CASSLPGTGYETQYF.

The J gene is TRBJ2-2, the V gene TRBV5-1, with D perhaps TRBD1 or TRBD2 (5 bases each). The germline V and J ends were trimmed by 6 bases and 0 bases, with 15 bases remaining between them. The germline V gene encodes CDR1 SGHRS and CDR2 YFSETQ. The CDR3 length is 16 residues. The CDR3 loop reads CASKGTVDSNTGELFF. The CDR3 coding sequence is TGCGCCAGCAAGGGGACGGTCGACTCGAACACCGGGGAGCTGTTTTTT. Combining the CDR3 with reference TRBV5-1 and TRBJ2-2 gives the whole variable domain KAGVTQTPRYLIKTRGQQVTLSCSPISGHRSVSWYQQTPGQGLQFLFEYFSETQRNKGNFPGRFSGRQFSNSRSEMNVSTLELGDSALYLCASKGTVDSNTGELFFGEGSRLTVL.

V and J are TRBV29-1 and TRBJ1-2; possibly TRBD1 for D (6 bases). Germline V gene lookup returns CDR1 SQVTM and CDR2 ANQGSEA. The V gene lost 4 bases and the J gene lost 4 bases, with 10 bases spanning the gap. This CDR3 is 12 amino acids long. The CDR3 DNA sequence: TGCAGCGTTGGAGGGGGAGGCTATGGCTACACCTTC. Its protein is CSVGGGGYGYTF. Full variable domain (rest looked up from reference TRBV29-1 and TRBJ1-2): SAVISQKPSRDICQRGTSLTIQCQVDSQVTMMFWYRQQPGQSLTLIATANQGSEATYESGFVIDKFPISRPNLTFSTLTVSNMSPEDSSIYLCSVGGGGYGYTFGSGTRLTVV.

The CDR3 here is CASSLGKESSYNEQFF. In nucleotides, the CDR3 is TGTGCCAGCAGCTTAGGTAAGGAAAGCTCCTACAATGAGCAGTTCTTC. The chain employs TRBV13 and TRBJ2-1, with D unresolved. Germline V gene data show CDR1 as PRHDT and CDR2 as FYEKMQ (reference sequence). CDR3 length: 16 residues. Trimming shortened V by 0 bases and J by 0 bases, and 9 bases separated the two germline ends.

The chain recombines TRBV5-4 with TRBJ2-7; 12 nucleotides align to TRBD2. Trimming cost V 4 bases and J 6 bases; bases outside gene matches: 11. CDR1 and CDR2 from the germline V gene are SGHNT and YYREEE (reference sequence). This CDR3 contains 16 residues. This chain's CDR3 is CASSGRMASGRGEQYF. The CDR3 nucleotides read TGTGCCAGCAGCGGTCGAATGGCTAGCGGGAGGGGCGAGCAGTACTTC.

The rearrangement joins TRBV4-1 to TRBJ1-1; TRBD1 might be the D (6 bases). The V gene lost 3 bases and the J gene lost 2 bases, with 13 bases spanning the gap. CDR1 and CDR2 (germline): MGHRA, YSYEKL. This CDR3 is 15 amino acids long. This chain's CDR3 is CASSHGGQVNTEAFF. The CDR3 DNA reads as TGCGCCAGCAGCCACGGGGGGCAGGTCAACACTGAAGCTTTCTTT.

This rearrangement joins TRBV6-1 to TRBJ1-1; 7 bases line up with TRBD1. This CDR3 is built from 12 residues. V was pared by 7 bases and J by 6 bases, with 5 bases of the junction left unmatched. Germline CDR1 MNHNS, CDR2 SASEGT. CDR3 region: CASTPQGAEAFF. The DNA of the CDR3 is TGTGCCAGCACCCCGCAGGGGGCTGAAGCTTTCTTT.

The V call is TRBV10-3, the J call TRBJ2-3; 7 positions agree with TRBD1. CDR3 length: 16 residues. V trimming: 6 bases; J trimming: 1 base; junction bases outside the gene matches: 10. Germline CDR1 reads ENHRY; CDR2 reads SYGVKD. The CDR3: CAIRFSQGRGTDTQYF. CDR3 nucleotide sequence: TGTGCCATCAGGTTTTCACAGGGGAGAGGCACAGATACGCAGTATTTT.

V and J are TRBV12-5 and TRBJ1-5; D is uncertain. Trimming pared 3 bases from V and 10 bases from J, leaving 13 bases between. Germline CDR1 is LGHNT and CDR2 is FRNRAP. This CDR3 has 13 residues. The CDR3 here is CASGLLETAPQHF. CDR3 bases: TGTGCTAGTGGTTTATTAGAAACGGCTCCCCAGCATTTT.

The V gene is TRBV13, the J gene TRBJ1-1; the D gene is possibly TRBD1 (6 bases). CDR1 is PRHDT, CDR2 FYEKMQ, per germline (reference sequence). CDR3 length: 14 residues. Trimming removed 6 bases at V and 4 bases at J, with 15 bases between. The CDR3 DNA is TGTGCCAGCAGTAACCGCAGGGGTAGCACTGAAGCTTTCTTT. Translated: CASSNRRGSTEAFF.

The chain combines TRBV2 with TRBJ1-5; 7 bases are a match to TRBD1. The trim removed 5 bases at V and 5 bases at J, leaving 6 bases unmatched. CDR3 length: 14 residues. Germline CDR1 reads SNHLY; CDR2 reads FYNNEI. As DNA, the CDR3 is TGTGCCAGCAGTCCGGGACAGAACTATCAGCCCCAGCATTTT. Encoded protein: CASSPGQNYQPQHF. The whole variable domain, remainder taken from reference TRBV2 and TRBJ1-5, is EPEVTQTPSHQVTQMGQEVILRCVPISNHLYFYWYRQILGQKVEFLVSFYNNEISEKSEIFDDQFSVERPDGSNFTLKIRSTKLEDSAMYFCASSPGQNYQPQHFGDGTRLSIL.

The chain joins TRBV6-5 to TRBJ1-1; D is unresolved. Germline assignment: CDR1 MNHEY and CDR2 SVGAGI. The V and J ends lost 0 bases and 3 bases respectively, with 8 bases between them. The CDR3 loop spans 14 amino acids. The CDR3 DNA follows: TGTGCCAGCAGTTACTCGGATTTAGACACTGAAGCTTTCTTT. Translated, it gives CASSYSDLDTEAFF.

The genes are TRBV7-3 and TRBJ2-1, with 13 bases identical to TRBD2. This CDR3 comprises 16 residues. The V and J ends lost 5 bases and 4 bases, in that order; junction bases with no gene match: 5. CDR1 and CDR2 (germline): SGHTA, FQGTGA. The CDR3, as DNA: TGTGCCAGCAGCCTAGGGACTAGCGGGATGTACAATGAGCAGTTCTTC. It yields the protein CASSLGTSGMYNEQFF.